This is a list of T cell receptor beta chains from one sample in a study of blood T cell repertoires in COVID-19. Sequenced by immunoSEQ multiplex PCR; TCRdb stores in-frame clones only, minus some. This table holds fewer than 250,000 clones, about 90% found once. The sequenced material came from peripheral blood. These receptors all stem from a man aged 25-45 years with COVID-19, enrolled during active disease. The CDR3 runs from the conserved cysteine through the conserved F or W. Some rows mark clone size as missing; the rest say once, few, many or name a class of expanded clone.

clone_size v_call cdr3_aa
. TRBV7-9 CASSATGPSEQYF
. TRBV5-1 CASARGSSNYGYTF
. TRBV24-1 CATSDFAGQGYTF
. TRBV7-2 CASSPPWRWNGNTEAFF
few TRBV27 CASSSLAGAYNEQFF
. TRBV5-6 CASSLEGQGSTYEQYF
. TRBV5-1 CASSGLAGGPGEQYF
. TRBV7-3 CASSTGTSGRNEQFF
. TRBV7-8 CATPSLTGNTGELFF
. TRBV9 CASSPSEGVTNEQFF
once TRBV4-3 CASSPSDRAGDGYTF
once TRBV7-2 CASSLDRDTYEQYF
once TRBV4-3 CASSQVSGDGNTIYF
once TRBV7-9 CASTPRGGAYEQYF
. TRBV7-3 CASSSSGTGLRDTEAFF
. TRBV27 CASSLVFSRTGVDTYEQYF
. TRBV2 CASSEPGGMNTEAFF
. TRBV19 CASSLRQGTDTQYF
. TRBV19 CASTDRTGFRPNEQFF
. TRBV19 CASSTAAQETQYF
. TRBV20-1 CSASPQREDYNEQFF
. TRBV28 CASSLRTGGTGELFF